One and the same sample provided the 11 T cell receptor beta chains below, sequenced in a study of cytomegalovirus exposure and HLA in healthy donors. 13 Jbeta primers and 60 Vbeta primers were used for the PCR. Libraries were prepared by immunoSEQ multiplex PCR; TCRdb keeps only in-frame clonotypes and omits some of them. The sample has around 150,000 clones, around 68% seen once; the top ten hold approximately 1.5%. Sequencing was done on a sample of PBMCs. These receptors were obtained from a man aged 45 to 65 in good health and CMV-seronegative.

The chain has TRBV7-9 and TRBJ2-1, with D tentatively TRBD2 (6 bases). Germline loops: CDR1 SEHNR, CDR2 FQNEAQ (reference sequence). There are 13 residues in the CDR3. V was clipped by 0 bases and J by 9 bases, with 9 bases between them. The DNA for the CDR3 is TGTGCCAGCAGCTTAGCAGGAGGGGTTGAGCAGTTCTTC. It yields the protein CASSLAGGVEQFF. The whole variable domain, remainder taken from reference TRBV7-9 and TRBJ2-1, is DTGVSQNPRHKITKRGQNVTFRCDPISEHNRLYWYRQTLGQGPEFLTYFQNEAQLEKSRLLSDRFSAERPKGSFSTLEIQRTEQGDSAMYLCASSLAGGVEQFFGPGTRLTVL.

The V gene is TRBV7-2, the J gene TRBJ1-2, with 8 bases that match TRBD1. Trimming at V came to 4 bases and at J to 8 bases, leaving 18 bases not matched to a gene. Germline assignment: CDR1 SGHTA and CDR2 FQGNSA. This CDR3 contains 17 residues. The CDR3 DNA follows: TGTGCCAGCAGCTACCGTCCGGGGACCCCAGGGGGCGAGGGCTACACCTTC. It yields the protein CASSYRPGTPGGEGYTF.

The chain recombines TRBV19 with TRBJ2-1, with 9 bases identical to TRBD1. This CDR3 is 14 amino acids long. The V segment lost 8 bases and the J segment 7 bases; nucleotides outside the gene matches: 9. Germline-derived CDR1 and CDR2 are LNHDA and SQIVND (reference sequence). The CDR3 DNA reads as TGTGCCAGTTTGCAAAGACAGGGGGGTAATGAGCAGTTCTTC. It is translated as CASLQRQGGNEQFF.

The chain recombines TRBV15 with TRBJ2-3; 7 nucleotides agree with TRBD1. Germline trimming cut 1 base from V and 1 base from J; bases unmatched to any gene: 2. The germline V gene has CDR1 LNHNV and CDR2 YYDKDF (reference sequence). This CDR3 has 15 amino acids. CDR3 nucleotide sequence: TGTGCCACCAGCAGAGCAGGGGGTGGCACAGATACGCAGTATTTT. Translated, it gives CATSRAGGGTDTQYF.

This clone occurred a few times. The V gene is TRBV10-3, the J gene TRBJ2-3; 13 bases fit TRBD2. The V and J ends lost 7 bases and 6 bases, in that order; junction bases with no gene match: 10. The CDR3 loop spans 16 amino acids. Per germline, CDR1 ENHRY and CDR2 SYGVKD. CDR3 sequence (DNA): TGTGCCATCACCATAGGACTAGCGGGGGAGACGGATACGCAGTATTTT. Protein: CAITIGLAGETDTQYF.

V is TRBV18 and J is TRBJ1-1, with unresolved D. The CDR3 is 14 residues long. Trimming shortened V by 8 bases and J by 1 base, and 14 bases separated the two germline ends. CDR1 is KGHSH, CDR2 LQKENI, per germline. In DNA, the CDR3 is TGTGCCAGCCGTCCGGGGATGTCGAACACTGAAGCTTTCTTT. Amino acids: CASRPGMSNTEAFF.

This chain joins TRBV6-5 and TRBJ2-7, with TRBD2 identical over 10 bases. V dropped 5 bases and J dropped 10; count of bases not matched to a gene: 8. CDR1 and CDR2 from the germline V gene are MNHEY and SVGAGI. The CDR3 sequence is 13 residues long. CDR3 residues: CASSPRTSGPQYF. Here the CDR3 DNA reads TGTGCCAGCAGTCCCCGGACTAGCGGTCCCCAGTACTTC.

The rearrangement joins TRBV7-9 to TRBJ1-6; 8 bases fit TRBD1. Trimming removed 3 bases from V and 8 bases from J; junction bases left unmatched: 6. The germline V gene has CDR1 SEHNR and CDR2 FQNEAQ (reference sequence). The CDR3 spans 15 residues. Written as DNA, the CDR3 is TGTGCCAGCAGCTTCTGGACAGGGAGGGATTCACCCCTCCACTTT. Translating it yields CASSFWTGRDSPLHF.

The V gene is TRBV19, the J gene TRBJ2-7; the match to TRBD2 covers 8 bases. The CDR3 is made up of 12 amino acids. The V gene end was trimmed by 3 bases and the J gene end by 7 bases; junction bases not matched to a gene: 2. Germline V gene lookup returns CDR1 LNHDA and CDR2 SQIVND (reference sequence). The CDR3 is CASSIKRGEQYF. The CDR3 DNA follows: TGTGCCAGTAGTATCAAGCGGGGGGAGCAGTACTTC. The variable domain in full, completed from reference TRBV19 and TRBJ2-7, reads DGGITQSPKYLFRKEGQNVTLSCEQNLNHDAMYWYRQDPGQGLRLIYYSQIVNDFQKGDIAEGYSVSREKKESFPLTVTSAQKNPTAFYLCASSIKRGEQYFGPGTRLTVT.

The chain joins TRBV19 to TRBJ2-5, with 9 nucleotides matching TRBD1. CDR1 is LNHDA and CDR2 is SQIVND in the germline V gene (reference sequence). Germline trimming cut 1 base from V and 5 bases from J; bases unmatched to any gene: 8. The CDR3 contains 16 residues. CDR3 bases: TGTGCCAGTAGTATAGGCGGGACAGGGTCTAGGGAGACCCAGTACTTC. Residues: CASSIGGTGSRETQYF.

The table lists this clone with a count of one. This chain uses TRBV11-3 with TRBJ1-2, with TRBD1 as a possible D gene (6 bases). V lost 4 bases, J lost 0 bases, and 24 bases lay in between. Looked up from germline, CDR1 is SGHNT and CDR2 is YENEEA. The CDR3 extends over 19 amino acids. CDR3 bases: TGTGCCAGCAGCTCCCGGGTTCCAATCGACAGGCCTTCTAACTATGGCTACACCTTC. Amino acid sequence: CASSSRVPIDRPSNYGYTF.